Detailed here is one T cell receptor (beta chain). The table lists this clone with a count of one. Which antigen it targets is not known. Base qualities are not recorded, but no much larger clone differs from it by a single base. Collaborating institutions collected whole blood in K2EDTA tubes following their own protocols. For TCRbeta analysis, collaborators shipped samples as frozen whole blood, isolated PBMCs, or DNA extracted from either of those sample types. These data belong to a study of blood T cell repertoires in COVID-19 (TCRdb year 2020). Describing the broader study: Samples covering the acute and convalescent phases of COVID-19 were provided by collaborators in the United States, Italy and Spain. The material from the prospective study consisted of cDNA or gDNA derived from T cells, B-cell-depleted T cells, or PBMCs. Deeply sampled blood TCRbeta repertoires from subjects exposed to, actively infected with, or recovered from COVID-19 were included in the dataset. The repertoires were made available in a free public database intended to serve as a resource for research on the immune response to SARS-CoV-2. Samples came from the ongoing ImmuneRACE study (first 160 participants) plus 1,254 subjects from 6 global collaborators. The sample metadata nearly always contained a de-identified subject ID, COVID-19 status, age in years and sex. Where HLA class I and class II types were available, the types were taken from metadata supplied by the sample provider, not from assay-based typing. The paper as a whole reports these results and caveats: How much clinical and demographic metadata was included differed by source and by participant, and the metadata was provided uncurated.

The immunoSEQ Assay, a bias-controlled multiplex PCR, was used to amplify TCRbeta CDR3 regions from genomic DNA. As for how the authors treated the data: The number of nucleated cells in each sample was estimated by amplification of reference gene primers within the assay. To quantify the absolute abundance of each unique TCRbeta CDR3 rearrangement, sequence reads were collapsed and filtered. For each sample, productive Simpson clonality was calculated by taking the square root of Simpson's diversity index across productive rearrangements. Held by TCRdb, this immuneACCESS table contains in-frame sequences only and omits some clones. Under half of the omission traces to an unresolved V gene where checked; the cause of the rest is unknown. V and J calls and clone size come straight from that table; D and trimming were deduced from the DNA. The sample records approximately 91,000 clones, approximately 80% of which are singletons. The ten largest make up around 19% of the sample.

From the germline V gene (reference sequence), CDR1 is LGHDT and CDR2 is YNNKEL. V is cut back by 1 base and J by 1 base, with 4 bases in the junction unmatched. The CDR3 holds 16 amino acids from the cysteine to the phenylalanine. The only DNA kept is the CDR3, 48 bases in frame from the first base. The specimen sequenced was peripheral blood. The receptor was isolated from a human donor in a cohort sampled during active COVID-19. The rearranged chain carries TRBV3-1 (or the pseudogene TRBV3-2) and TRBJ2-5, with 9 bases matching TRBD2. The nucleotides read TGTGCCAGCAGCCAAGGGCATAGCGGGGGCCAAGAGACCCAGTACTTC. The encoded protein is CASSQGHSGGQETQYF.